A single sample is the source of the 30 T cell receptor beta chains below, sequenced in a study of cytomegalovirus exposure and HLA in healthy donors. The PCR had 60 Vbeta and 13 Jbeta primers. The data were produced by immunoSEQ multiplex PCR, yet TCRdb's version contains in-frame clones alone and is incomplete. The sample contains approximately 150,000 clones, less than 80% of which appear only once. The source material was PBMCs. These receptors were collected from a middle-aged man in good health and CMV-seronegative.

The chain employs TRBV5-6 and TRBJ2-7; TRBD2 matches at 10 bases. The germline V gene has CDR1 SGHDT and CDR2 YYEEEE. The CDR3 has 15 residues. The J segment lost 3 bases and the V segment lost 2 bases, leaving 5 bases of the junction unmatched. The CDR3 reads CASSFGLAGDYEQYF. Written as DNA, the CDR3 is TGTGCCAGCAGCTTCGGGCTAGCGGGAGACTACGAGCAGTACTTC. The full variable domain, completed using reference TRBV5-6 and TRBJ2-7, is DAGVTQSPTHLIKTRGQQVTLRCSPKSGHDTVSWYQQALGQGPQFIFQYYEEEERQRGNFPDRFSGHQFPNYSSELNVNALLLGDSALYLCASSFGLAGDYEQYFGPGTRLTVT.

This chain joins TRBV10-3 and TRBJ1-1; possibly TRBD1 for D (5 bases). The CDR3 sequence is 15 residues long. Germline V gene lookup returns CDR1 ENHRY and CDR2 SYGVKD. V lost 0 bases and J 7 bases, leaving 15 bases between the germline ends. The CDR3 protein is CAISESSGGRGEAFF. The CDR3, as DNA: TGTGCCATCAGTGAGTCTTCGGGAGGGAGGGGTGAAGCTTTCTTT.

This chain connects TRBV28 to TRBJ2-1, with D possibly TRBD2 on 7 matching bases. The CDR3 is 17 amino acids. Germline-derived CDR1 and CDR2 are MDHEN and SYDVKM. V lost 3 bases and J lost 2, with 17 bases in between. The CDR3: CASSFGRTGGAYNEQFF. CDR3 DNA: TGTGCCAGCAGTTTTGGCCGTACGGGGGGCGCCTACAATGAGCAGTTCTTC.

This clone has more than one count but fewer than ten. V and J are TRBV5-5 and TRBJ2-7; weak D call: TRBD1 (6 bases). CDR1 and CDR2 from the germline V gene are SGHKS and YYEKEE (reference sequence). V lost 5 bases and J 2 bases, leaving 14 bases between the germline ends. This CDR3 spans 14 amino acids. The CDR3 sequence: CASRPGEITYEQYF. The CDR3 nucleotides read TGTGCCAGCAGGCCAGGGGAAATAACCTACGAGCAGTACTTC.

Concerning this clone itself: The DNA is left out, because the CDR3 cannot be placed on it with certainty; the CDR3 is given as TCRdb lists it. The genes are TRBV7-6 and TRBJ1-2; the D call in the table, TRBD1, was not verified against the DNA. The CDR3 is 13 residues long, ends included. CDR1 is SGHVS and CDR2 is FNYEAQ in the germline V gene. This CDR3 is CASSFGTGSSPTF.

The V and J genes are TRBV10-1 and TRBJ2-1, with 7 bases fitting TRBD1. This CDR3 is built from 12 residues. Germline V gives CDR1 WNHNN, CDR2 SYGVQD (reference sequence). J was trimmed by 4 bases and V by 10 bases; bases with no gene match: 4. For the CDR3, the DNA is TGCGCCACCCCGGACAGGTACAATGAGCAGTTCTTC. Residues: CATPDRYNEQFF.

This clone was observed a single time. The chain has TRBV11-3 and TRBJ2-3; no clear D gene. The CDR3 has 12 residues. Trimming shortened V by 5 bases and J by 7 bases, and 10 bases separated the two germline ends. Germline lookup yields CDR1 SGHNT and CDR2 YENEEA. The CDR3 loop is CASSRQRNTQYF. The CDR3 DNA sequence: TGTGCCAGCAGCCGGCAGCGCAATACGCAGTATTTT. The complete variable domain, with remaining parts taken from reference TRBV11-3 and TRBJ2-3, reads EAGVVQSPRYKIIEKKQPVAFWCNPISGHNTLYWYLQNLGQGPELLIRYENEEAVDDSQLPKDRFSAERLKGVDSTLKIQPAELGDSAVYLCASSRQRNTQYFGPGTRLTVL.

This clone was seen only a few times. This rearrangement joins TRBV5-5 to TRBJ2-1, with 7 bases lining up with TRBD2. Germline loops: CDR1 SGHKS, CDR2 YYEKEE (reference sequence). This CDR3 has 13 amino acids. Trimming took 3 bases from V and 5 from J; bases not matched to a gene: 2. The CDR3 region is CASSWGGDNEQFF. The CDR3 DNA reads TGTGCCAGCAGCTGGGGGGGAGACAATGAGCAGTTCTTC.

The chain links TRBV27 to TRBJ2-7; possible D gene TRBD2, 5 bases. CDR3 length: 14 residues. The V end was cut by 4 bases, the J end by 3 bases, with 13 bases between. Germline V CDR1 and CDR2: MNHEY, SMNVEV (reference sequence). CDR3 nucleotide sequence: TGTGCCAGCAGTTCCGGGGTACTTATCTACGAGCAGTACTTC. This encodes CASSSGVLIYEQYF.

The chain employs TRBV11-2 and TRBJ2-4; 7 bases fit TRBD1. Germline V CDR1 and CDR2: SGHAT, FQNNGV. The V segment lost 4 bases and the J segment 1 base; nucleotides outside the gene matches: 4. The CDR3 consists of 15 residues. Here the CDR3 DNA reads TGTGCCAGCAGCTCGGCGACAGGGGCCAAAAACATTCAGTACTTC. Protein product: CASSSATGAKNIQYF.

The rearrangement uses TRBV30 and TRBJ2-3; unclear D gene. This CDR3 region has 12 residues. The V end was cut by 4 bases, the J end by 1 base, with 6 bases between. Germline V lookup: CDR1 GTSNPN, CDR2 SVGIG (reference sequence). In nucleotides, the CDR3 is TGTGCCTGGAAAAGCGGCACAGATACGCAGTATTTT. It yields the protein CAWKSGTDTQYF.

The rearrangement joins TRBV28 to TRBJ1-2; D is perhaps TRBD1 (5 bases). CDR1 and CDR2 from the germline V gene are MDHEN and SYDVKM. The CDR3 is 15 residues long. Trimming took 5 bases from V and 4 from J, leaving 17 bases between them. The CDR3 DNA sequence: TGTGCCAGCAGTAATCTTCGGGGGGATGGCTATGGCTACACCTTC. This codes for CASSNLRGDGYGYTF.

The chain uses TRBV9 and TRBJ2-5; D is possibly TRBD1 (5 bases). Germline V gene sequence: CDR1 SGDLS, CDR2 YYNGEE. V lost 1 base to trimming and J lost 2 bases, with 6 bases between them. The CDR3 has 13 amino acids. The CDR3: CASSVNRQETQYF. The CDR3 nucleotides read TGTGCCAGCAGCGTAAACAGGCAAGAGACCCAGTACTTC.

This chain connects TRBV7-9 to TRBJ1-3; the D gene is possibly TRBD1 (5 bases). Germline V lookup: CDR1 SEHNR, CDR2 FQNEAQ (reference sequence). This CDR3 is 15 amino acids long. Trimming left V 2 bases short and J 0 bases short, with 8 bases between. The CDR3, as DNA: TGTGCCAGCAGCTTATACGGGGGCTCTGGAAACACCATATATTTT. This codes for CASSLYGGSGNTIYF.

The chain couples TRBV29-1 to TRBJ1-1, with D perhaps matching TRBD1 (6 bases). V lost 6 bases and J 3 bases, leaving 14 bases between the germline ends. Germline V gene lookup returns CDR1 SQVTM and CDR2 ANQGSEA. The length of the CDR3 is 13 residues. CDR3 protein: CSVGLNRDTEAFF. CDR3 bases: TGCAGCGTCGGACTGAACAGGGACACTGAAGCTTTCTTT.

The chain links TRBV6-5 to TRBJ1-1; D is uncertain. V was cut by 7 bases and J by 4 bases, with 10 bases left in between. CDR3 length: 12 amino acids. Germline CDR1 is MNHEY and CDR2 is SVGAGI. The CDR3 DNA reads as TGTGCCAGCACCACGCCGGGCACTGAAGCTTTCTTT. Its protein product is CASTTPGTEAFF.

V is TRBV2 and J is TRBJ2-6; possible D gene TRBD1, 6 bases. Deletions cut 5 bases from V and 2 bases from J, with 10 bases between. Germline lookup yields CDR1 SNHLY and CDR2 FYNNEI. The CDR3 extends over 15 amino acids. CDR3 in amino acids: CASSRNRAGANVLTF. The CDR3 DNA sequence: TGTGCCAGCAGTAGGAACAGGGCTGGGGCCAACGTCCTGACTTTC.

This chain links TRBV6-6 with TRBJ2-7; TRBD2 is a possible D gene (5 bases). The CDR3 extends over 12 amino acids. Germline loops: CDR1 MNHNY, CDR2 SVGAGI (reference sequence). Between the trimmed V and J ends, which lost 4 bases and 6 bases, there was a span of 10 bases. This chain's CDR3 is CASSSAAGEQYF. DNA of the CDR3: TGTGCCAGCAGTTCAGCGGCCGGCGAGCAGTACTTC.

This clone has only one observation. CDR3 nucleotides: TGTGCCAGTAGTACACAGGATCTCTACGAGCAGTACTTC. Translation: CASSTQDLYEQYF. This sequence joins TRBV19 and TRBJ2-7; weak D call: TRBD1 (5 bases). Germline CDR1 LNHDA, CDR2 SQIVND (reference sequence). CDR3 length equals 13 residues. Between the trimmed V and J ends, which lost 4 bases and 3 bases, there was a span of 10 bases.

The V and J genes are TRBV5-1 and TRBJ2-1, with D unresolved. V lost 2 bases, J lost 9 bases, and 9 bases lay in between. Germline V gives CDR1 SGHRS, CDR2 YFSETQ. The CDR3 totals 12 residues. CDR3 loop: CASSFPGPEQFF. CDR3 nucleotide sequence: TGCGCCAGCAGCTTCCCTGGGCCTGAGCAGTTCTTC.

V and J are TRBV6-1 and TRBJ2-5, with TRBD2 identical over 10 bases. The J call may be faulty, since TRBJ2-7 better matches the DNA end. Germline lookup yields CDR1 MNHNS and CDR2 SASEGT. CDR3 size: 13 residues. The CDR3 sequence is CASSSSGSSEQYF. CDR3 DNA: TGTGCCAGCAGTTCTAGCGGGAGCTCCGAGCAGTACTTC.

Relative to its sample, this clone is medium-sized. This rearrangement joins TRBV6-1 to TRBJ2-7, with D perhaps TRBD1 (6 bases). Germline V gene data show CDR1 as MNHNS and CDR2 as SASEGT. The CDR3 has 13 residues. V lost 3 bases and J lost 4, with 10 bases in between. CDR3 nucleotide sequence: TGTGCCAGCAGTGAGTGGCAGGGGTACGAGCAGTACTTC. It encodes CASSEWQGYEQYF.

The rearrangement links TRBV5-4 to TRBJ2-5; the D gene is possibly TRBD1 (6 bases). The CDR3 sequence is 14 residues long. Trimming pared 1 base from V and 5 bases from J, leaving 12 bases between. Germline values: CDR1 SGHNT, CDR2 YYREEE (reference sequence). The CDR3 sequence is CASSLTGYGETQYF. CDR3 sequence (DNA): TGTGCCAGCAGCTTGACAGGGTACGGTGAGACCCAGTACTTC.

V usage is TRBV9 and J usage is TRBJ2-3; the match to TRBD2 covers 8 bases. CDR3 length: 15 residues. Losses at the gene ends were 6 bases for V and 4 bases for J; bases not matched to a gene: 10. CDR1 is SGDLS, CDR2 YYNGEE, per germline. The CDR3 loop is CASTPTGGYSDTQYF. Here the CDR3 DNA reads TGTGCCAGCACCCCCACGGGAGGGTATTCAGATACGCAGTATTTT. Drawing the rest from reference TRBV9 and TRBJ2-3, the complete variable domain is DSGVTQTPKHLITATGQRVTLRCSPRSGDLSVYWYQQSLDQGLQFLIQYYNGEERAKGNILERFSAQQFPDLHSELNLSSLELGDSALYFCASTPTGGYSDTQYFGPGTRLTVL.

The gene calls are TRBV29-1 and TRBJ1-1, with TRBD1 matching 8 bases. The CDR3 totals 13 residues. The V segment lost 8 bases and the J segment 4 bases; nucleotides outside the gene matches: 9. Germline CDR1 is SQVTM and CDR2 is ANQGSEA. CDR3 nucleotide sequence: TGCAGCTCCAGGACAGGGTCGAGCACTGAAGCTTTCTTT. Amino acids: CSSRTGSSTEAFF.

This clone has more than one count but fewer than ten. The chain is built from TRBV14 and TRBJ2-2; 12 nucleotides line up with TRBD2. The ends lost 4 bases at V and 7 bases at J; junction bases unmatched: 4. The CDR3 is made up of 15 amino acids. Germline values: CDR1 SGHDN, CDR2 FVKESK. For the CDR3, the DNA is TGTGCCAGCAGCCCTAGCGGGAGGGCTGGCGGGGAGCTGTTTTTT. Its protein is CASSPSGRAGGELFF.

The CDR3 sequence is CASSKSGFGDTGELFF. DNA of the CDR3: TGCGCCAGCAGCAAAAGCGGGTTCGGGGACACCGGGGAGCTGTTTTTT. The rearrangement joins TRBV5-1 to TRBJ2-2, with TRBD2 as a possible D gene (6 bases). Germline assignment: CDR1 SGHRS and CDR2 YFSETQ. The V end lost 4 bases, the J end lost 3 bases, and 16 bases lay between the germline ends. The CDR3 spans 16 residues.

The chain employs TRBV28 and TRBJ1-2; TRBD1 agrees at 9 bases. V dropped 5 bases and J dropped 3; count of bases not matched to a gene: 13. This CDR3 is 17 amino acids long. Germline V gives CDR1 MDHEN, CDR2 SYDVKM. This CDR3 is CASSPWTGVALHYGYTF. The CDR3 region has the DNA TGTGCCAGCAGTCCATGGACAGGGGTCGCCCTTCACTATGGCTACACCTTC.

The rearrangement uses TRBV4-3 and TRBJ2-6; the match to TRBD2 covers 9 bases. V trimming: 3 bases; J trimming: 3 bases; junction bases outside the gene matches: 6. Per germline, CDR1 LGHNA and CDR2 YSLEER. CDR3 size: 17 residues. CDR3 amino acids: CASSQTSGWDGANVLTF. Written as DNA, the CDR3 is TGCGCCAGCAGCCAGACTAGCGGATGGGATGGGGCCAACGTCCTGACTTTC.

The table lists this clone with a count of one. The chain uses TRBV6-5 and TRBJ2-2; D unclear. The germline V gene encodes CDR1 MNHEY and CDR2 SVGAGI. V shed 6 bases and J shed 7 bases, with 6 bases lying between them. This CDR3 is built from 11 residues. In DNA, the CDR3 is TGTGCCAGCAGGTCCAACGGGGAGCTGTTTTTT. Translation gives CASRSNGELFF.